Below, 18 T cell receptor beta chains from the same sample are listed, as sequenced in a study of monozygotic twins with inflammatory bowel disease. After re-calling the 5' RACE reads, TCRdb lists one entry per CDR3 protein, DNA absent. The sample shows roughly 140,000 distinct CDR3 sequences, and around 2.5% sits with its ten largest clones. Sequencing used blood. The origin of the receptors is a human donor with ulcerative colitis or Crohn's disease, or a healthy co-twin of an affected twin (not recorded which).

The genes are TRBV4-3 and TRBJ2-5; without DNA, the TCRdb call of TRBD1 cannot be checked. From germline, CDR1 is LGHNA and CDR2 YSLEER. CDR3 length: 16 amino acids. This CDR3 reads CASSQGRSGAQETQYF.

The V call is TRBV5-1, the J call TRBJ2-1. The length of the CDR3 is 14 residues. Germline loops: CDR1 SGHRS, CDR2 YFSETQ. CDR3 sequence: CASSPDNTYNEQFF. Full variable domain (remainder filled in from reference TRBV5-1 and TRBJ2-1): KAGVTQTPRYLIKTRGQQVTLSCSPISGHRSVSWYQQTPGQGLQFLFEYFSETQRNKGNFPGRFSGRQFSNSRSEMNVSTLELGDSALYLCASSPDNTYNEQFFGPGTRLTVL.

V usage is TRBV5-1 and J usage is TRBJ2-1; TCRdb calls TRBD2, which cannot be checked without DNA. Germline V gene sequence: CDR1 SGHRS, CDR2 YFSETQ. CDR3 length: 16 residues. The CDR3 here is CASSWGTSGGNNEQFF.

The rearrangement uses TRBV4-1 and TRBJ2-4; checking the TCRdb D call of TRBD1 is not possible without DNA. Germline V CDR1 and CDR2: MGHRA, YSYEKL. This CDR3 has 15 amino acids. CDR3 region: CASSPTPGSKNIQYF.

The gene calls are TRBV5-1 and TRBJ2-3. The germline V gene encodes CDR1 SGHRS and CDR2 YFSETQ. CDR3 length: 17 residues. This CDR3 reads CASSLALRFTGTDTQYF. The full variable domain, its missing parts supplied by reference TRBV5-1 and TRBJ2-3, is KAGVTQTPRYLIKTRGQQVTLSCSPISGHRSVSWYQQTPGQGLQFLFEYFSETQRNKGNFPGRFSGRQFSNSRSEMNVSTLELGDSALYLCASSLALRFTGTDTQYFGPGTRLTVL.

The J gene is TRBJ1-1, the V gene TRBV5-5; TCRdb returns TRBD1, unconfirmable since there is no DNA. The CDR3 is made up of 16 amino acids. Germline assignment: CDR1 SGHKS and CDR2 YYEKEE (reference sequence). This CDR3 is CASSSRQGSPNTEAFF.

The chain uses TRBV20-1 and TRBJ2-7. Per the germline V gene, CDR1 is DFQATT and CDR2 is SNEGSKA (reference sequence). The CDR3 loop spans 14 amino acids. CDR3 amino acids: CSARSFRQAYEQYF.

V gene TRBV18 combines with J gene TRBJ1-2; TCRdb's D gene call, TRBD1, goes unchecked for lack of DNA. The length of the CDR3 is 15 residues. CDR1 and CDR2 (germline): KGHSH, LQKENI. CDR3 region: CASSPAGDANYGYTF. The full variable domain, in which reference TRBV18 and TRBJ1-2 provide the parts outside the CDR3, is NAGVMQNPRHLVRRRGQEARLRCSPMKGHSHVYWYRQLPEEGLKFMVYLQKENIIDESGMPKERFSAEFPKEGPSILRIQQVVRGDSAAYFCASSPAGDANYGYTFGSGTRLTVV.

This chain connects TRBV24-1 to TRBJ2-1; TCRdb picks TRBD1, but there is no DNA to check that call. Germline CDR1 is KGHDR and CDR2 is SFDVKD. The CDR3 loop spans 15 amino acids. The CDR3 spells CATSVGTYSYNEQFF.

The chain couples TRBV5-4 to TRBJ2-3; TCRdb names TRBD2, which stays unverified in the absence of DNA. The germline gives CDR1 SGHNT, CDR2 YYREEE (reference sequence). CDR3 length: 16 amino acids. CDR3 sequence: CASSDVGGPGTDTQYF.

The chain uses TRBV7-9 and TRBJ2-2. This CDR3 spans 16 amino acids. Germline V gives CDR1 SEHNR, CDR2 FQNEAQ (reference sequence). CDR3 residues: CASSPRGAGTTGELFF.

The rearrangement links TRBV4-2 to TRBJ2-7. CDR1 is LGHNA, CDR2 YNFKEQ, per germline. This CDR3 contains 14 residues. CDR3 sequence: CASSPRGITYEQYF.

V usage is TRBV4-3 and J usage is TRBJ2-7. This CDR3 is 15 amino acids long. The germline gives CDR1 LGHNA, CDR2 YSLEER. This CDR3 is CASSRLAGASYEQYF.

This rearrangement joins TRBV2 to TRBJ2-1; TCRdb's D call, TRBD1, is unchecked because there is no DNA. The CDR3 contains 16 residues. Germline values: CDR1 SNHLY, CDR2 FYNNEI. CDR3 protein: CASSEAFRTGENEQFF.

The chain employs TRBV24-1 and TRBJ2-1. The CDR3 runs 13 residues. Germline assignment: CDR1 KGHDR and CDR2 SFDVKD. The CDR3 reads CATSGGSYNEQFF.

The rearrangement joins TRBV20-1 to TRBJ2-7; TCRdb reports TRBD2, a call that lacks DNA to check it against. The CDR3 contains 16 residues. Germline V gene data show CDR1 as DFQATT and CDR2 as SNEGSKA (reference sequence). CDR3 in amino acids: CSARDQKGLAVYEQYF.

The chain carries TRBV6-5 and TRBJ2-1. The CDR3 totals 12 residues. Looked up from germline, CDR1 is MNHEY and CDR2 is SVGAGI. Here the CDR3 reads CASSYSGNEQFF.

The rearrangement links TRBV5-5 to TRBJ2-7; lacking DNA, the TRBD1 call made by TCRdb goes unchecked. This CDR3 is built from 14 residues. CDR1 and CDR2 (germline): SGHKS, YYEKEE (reference sequence). CDR3 amino acids: CASSLSGGVLEQYF.